This T cell receptor (beta chain) came from a study of blood T cell repertoires in COVID-19. Study as a whole: Spain, Italy and the United States supplied samples that represented acute and convalescent COVID-19.

As handled by the study authors: It was from reference gene primer amplification that nucleated cell counts were estimated. The repertoire was sequenced with immunoSEQ multiplex PCR; TCRdb's copy has only in-frame clones and lacks some. For V, J and clone size, that table is used; D and trimming come from the DNA. Among fewer than 250,000 clones listed, nearly 85% were seen once. This CDR3 has 14 residues. CDR1 is SGHAT, CDR2 FQNNGV, per germline. V shed 2 bases and J shed 4 bases, with 10 bases lying between them. This sequence was found in a human donor in a cohort sampled during active COVID-19. The chain recombines TRBV11-2 with TRBJ2-3; D unresolved. Sequencing input: peripheral blood. CDR3 region: CASSLSPYSDTQYF. CDR3 DNA sequence: TGTGCCAGCAGCTTAAGCCCGTATTCAGATACGCAGTATTTT.